These 23 T cell receptor beta chains were all obtained from the same sample, sequenced in a study of T-cell reconstitution after alpha-beta-depleted transplantation in children. The TCRbeta library incorporated unique molecular identifiers. Each CDR3 protein is one row after TCRdb ran MiXCR on the PCR reads. The sample contains fewer than 90,000 distinct CDR3 sequences, about 7.3% of which appear only once. This specimen was PBMCs from the stem cell graft donor, taken from the stem cell graft. The receptors stem from a human donor who donated a stem cell graft to a child with acute lymphoblastic leukemia.

This rearrangement joins TRBV6-1 to TRBJ2-7; 7 bases line up with TRBD2. V trimming: 1 base; J trimming: 0 bases; junction bases outside the gene matches: 3. Per germline, CDR1 MNHNS and CDR2 SASEGT. The CDR3 has 15 amino acids. The CDR3 DNA reads as TGTGCCAGCAGTGAAGACGGCGGGAGCTCCTACGAGCAGTACTTC. Amino acid sequence: CASSEDGGSSYEQYF.

There are many counts of this clonotype. This sequence joins TRBV12-3 or TRBV12-4 and TRBJ1-5, with 9 positions matching TRBD1. CDR3 size: 14 residues. Losses at the gene ends were 6 bases for V and 4 bases for J; bases not matched to a gene: 4. Here the CDR3 reads CASRLGTGNQPQHF. In DNA form, the CDR3 reads TGTGCCAGCAGACTAGGGACAGGGAATCAGCCCCAGCATTTT.

This clonotype was found a few times. The CDR3 nucleotides read TGTGCCAGCAGGCACAGGGGTTGGAACACTGAAGCTTTCTTT. Amino acids: CASRHRGWNTEAFF. The chain combines TRBV7-9 with TRBJ1-1; 7 bases line up with TRBD1. Germline V CDR1 and CDR2: SEHNR, FQNEAQ (reference sequence). With V trimmed by 6 bases and J by 1 base, 5 bases remained unmatched. The CDR3 runs to 14 residues.

The table lists this clonotype with many counts. The V gene is TRBV14, the J gene TRBJ1-1, with D hard to call. This CDR3 has 14 amino acids. Trimming shortened V by 0 bases and J by 0 bases, and 5 bases separated the two germline ends. Germline loops: CDR1 SGHDN, CDR2 FVKESK. The CDR3 DNA is TGTGCCAGCAGCCAAGACAAAATGAACACTGAAGCTTTCTTT. This gives the protein CASSQDKMNTEAFF.

This clonotype was observed a few times. The chain carries TRBV28 and TRBJ1-5, with unresolved D. Germline V gene data show CDR1 as MDHEN and CDR2 as SYDVKM. The CDR3 loop spans 12 amino acids. Between the trimmed V and J ends, which lost 11 bases and 3 bases, there was a span of 11 bases. The CDR3 nucleotides read TGTGCCTCCCCCAACCCCAATCAGCCCCAGCATTTT. Translation: CASPNPNQPQHF.

Only a few counts were recorded for this clonotype. The J gene is TRBJ2-3, the V gene TRBV5-1; a possible D gene is TRBD1 (6 bases). The length of the CDR3 is 13 residues. V lost 0 bases to trimming and J lost 4 bases, with 6 bases between them. CDR1 and CDR2 from the germline V gene are SGHRS and YFSETQ. This CDR3 reads CASSLDRADTQYF. Here the CDR3 DNA reads TGCGCCAGCAGCTTGGACAGGGCAGATACGCAGTATTTT.

Many counts were recorded for this clonotype. This chain connects TRBV4-3 to TRBJ2-2; no clear D. Trimming removed 0 bases at V and 4 bases at J, with 12 bases between. Germline V CDR1 and CDR2: LGHNA, YSLEER. There are 16 residues in the CDR3. DNA of the CDR3: TGCGCCAGCAGCCAAGATCTTCTAGGGTTCACCGGGGAGCTGTTTTTT. It yields the protein CASSQDLLGFTGELFF.

The table lists this clonotype with many counts. The CDR3 here is CASSRKTQGTLQETQYF. The CDR3 DNA is TGTGCCAGCAGCCGAAAGACCCAGGGGACACTCCAAGAGACCCAGTACTTC. The chain combines TRBV13 with TRBJ2-5; D is possibly TRBD1 (6 bases). Trimming cost V 5 bases and J 1 base, with 20 bases left between them. The CDR3 contains 17 residues. The germline V gene has CDR1 PRHDT and CDR2 FYEKMQ (reference sequence).

This clonotype was seen only a few times. The chain employs TRBV4-2 and TRBJ2-7, with D possibly matching TRBD1 (5 bases). Per the germline V gene, CDR1 is LGHNA and CDR2 is YNFKEQ. CDR3 length: 14 residues. Trimming shortened V by 1 base and J by 0 bases, and 7 bases separated the two germline ends. The CDR3 DNA follows: TGTGCCAGCAGCCAAGTAGGGGACTCCTACGAGCAGTACTTC. Amino acid sequence: CASSQVGDSYEQYF.

This clonotype has just a few counts. J is TRBJ1-6 and V is TRBV7-2; 9 bases are a match to TRBD1. Germline-derived CDR1 and CDR2 are SGHTA and FQGNSA. Trimming removed 0 bases from V and 0 bases from J; junction bases left unmatched: 9. This CDR3 has 20 amino acids. Here the CDR3 reads CASSLAGGQGMGSYNSPLHF. The CDR3 bases are TGTGCCAGCAGCTTAGCCGGGGGACAGGGAATGGGCTCCTATAATTCACCCCTCCACTTT. The whole variable domain, filled in from reference TRBV7-2 and TRBJ1-6, reads GAGVSQSPSNKVTEKGKDVELRCDPISGHTALYWYRQSLGQGLEFLIYFQGNSAPDKSGLPSDRFSAERTGGSVSTLTIQRTQQEDSAVYLCASSLAGGQGMGSYNSPLHFGNGTRLTVT.

This clonotype showed up many times. The chain is built from TRBV12-3 or TRBV12-4 and TRBJ1-3, with D maybe TRBD1 (6 bases). This CDR3 spans 16 amino acids. Trimming stripped 4 bases from V and 4 bases from J, with 17 bases between. CDR3 coding DNA: TGTGCCAGCAGTTGGAGGCCAACAGGGTACGGAAACACCATATATTTT. Its translation: CASSWRPTGYGNTIYF.

V usage is TRBV11-2 and J usage is TRBJ2-1; a possible D gene is TRBD2 (5 bases). The CDR3 spans 15 residues. Per germline, CDR1 SGHAT and CDR2 FQNNGV. V dropped 5 bases and J dropped 7 bases, with 18 bases sitting between them. The CDR3 loop reads CASSLLGSPVNEQFF. CDR3 coding DNA: TGTGCCAGCAGCCTACTAGGATCCCCGGTTAATGAGCAGTTCTTC.

This clonotype was recorded at least ten times. This chain joins TRBV5-4 and TRBJ1-2; a weak D match, TRBD1 (5 bases). Germline-derived CDR1 and CDR2 are SGHNT and YYREEE (reference sequence). Trimming removed 4 bases at V and 8 bases at J, with 21 bases between. The CDR3 covers 15 residues. This CDR3 is CASSPEGRGTNGYTF. The DNA of the CDR3 is TGTGCCAGCAGCCCGGAGGGACGGGGGACGAACGGCTACACCTTC. Using reference TRBV5-4 and TRBJ1-2 for the parts outside the CDR3, the full variable domain is ETGVTQSPTHLIKTRGQQVTLRCSSQSGHNTVSWYQQALGQGPQFIFQYYREEENGRGNFPPRFSGLQFPNYSSELNVNALELDDSALYLCASSPEGRGTNGYTFGSGTRLTVV.

This clonotype was counted at least ten times. J is TRBJ1-2 and V is TRBV6-5; 7 bases fit TRBD1. The CDR3 sequence is 18 residues long. Germline V gives CDR1 MNHEY, CDR2 SVGAGI. The J segment lost 5 bases and the V segment lost 4 bases, leaving 19 bases of the junction unmatched. CDR3 nucleotides: TGTGCCAGCAGTTCCCGCACGACAGGGACCCTCCGGGAGTATGGCTACACCTTC. Its protein product is CASSSRTTGTLREYGYTF.

This clonotype was seen ten or more times. The chain links TRBV27 to TRBJ1-1, with D possibly being TRBD1 (5 bases). V lost 5 bases to trimming and J lost 1 base, with 11 bases between them. This CDR3 has 14 residues. Germline V gene lookup returns CDR1 MNHEY and CDR2 SMNVEV (reference sequence). In DNA form, the CDR3 reads TGTGCCAGCAGTCGCTCGACAGAGAACACTGAAGCTTTCTTT. It yields the protein CASSRSTENTEAFF.

This clonotype was picked up many times. The chain recombines TRBV7-2 with TRBJ2-3, with D possibly TRBD2 on 5 matching bases. V lost 1 base, J lost 1 base, and 15 bases lay in between. The CDR3 runs 17 residues. Germline V gene sequence: CDR1 SGHTA, CDR2 FQGNSA. The CDR3 DNA reads TGTGCCAGCAGCTTAGTGAGGGAAGCTACGGGCACAGATACGCAGTATTTT. As protein: CASSLVREATGTDTQYF.

This clonotype was counted ten times or more. V gene TRBV14 combines with J gene TRBJ1-4, with unresolved D. The CDR3 is 16 residues long. Germline CDR1 is SGHDN and CDR2 is FVKESK. The V end was cut by 0 bases, the J end by 4 bases, with 12 bases between. CDR3 region: CASSQEGGRRNEKLFF. The DNA of the CDR3 is TGTGCCAGCAGCCAAGAGGGCGGAAGACGTAATGAAAAACTGTTTTTT.

This clonotype was counted ten times or more. The chain is built from TRBV18 and TRBJ2-3; D is ambiguous. The CDR3 totals 17 residues. V lost 3 bases, J lost 2 bases, and 18 bases lay in between. CDR1 KGHSH and CDR2 LQKENI come from the germline V gene. CDR3 bases: TGTGCCAGCTCACCCTTAGGGTTCGGGCAACCCACAGATACGCAGTATTTT. Residues: CASSPLGFGQPTDTQYF.

The chain combines TRBV6-5 with TRBJ2-1; TRBD1 might be the D (6 bases). The CDR3 loop spans 15 amino acids. Germline lookup yields CDR1 MNHEY and CDR2 SVGAGI. The V end lost 4 bases, the J end lost 10 bases, and 20 bases lay between the germline ends. The CDR3 is CASSSHSPRGQEQFF. CDR3 bases: TGTGCCAGCAGTTCCCATAGCCCCAGGGGCCAGGAGCAGTTCTTC.

A few counts support this clonotype. This sequence joins TRBV4-3 and TRBJ1-3; no clear D. Deletions cut 9 bases from V and 0 bases from J, with 15 bases between. From germline, CDR1 is LGHNA and CDR2 YSLEER. The length of the CDR3 is 15 residues. CDR3 in DNA: TGCGCCAGTCGTGAGGGAACTAGCTCTGGAAACACCATATATTTT. This sequence encodes CASREGTSSGNTIYF.

At least ten counts were recorded for this clonotype. The chain couples TRBV24-1 to TRBJ2-1; TRBD1 might be the D (5 bases). The length of the CDR3 is 14 residues. Germline-derived CDR1 and CDR2 are KGHDR and SFDVKD. Trimming shortened V by 0 bases and J by 8 bases, and 10 bases separated the two germline ends. CDR3: CATSDLQQGYEQFF. The CDR3 nucleotides are TGTGCCACCAGTGATTTGCAGCAGGGCTATGAGCAGTTCTTC.

This clonotype was recorded at least ten times. This rearrangement joins TRBV12-3 or TRBV12-4 to TRBJ2-2; D is perhaps TRBD1 (5 bases). This CDR3 is built from 14 residues. Trimming removed 5 bases at V and 6 bases at J, with 13 bases between. CDR3 nucleotides: TGTGCCAGCAGTCAATCAGGGTACGCCGGGGAGCTGTTTTTT. This sequence encodes CASSQSGYAGELFF.

This clonotype appeared a few times. The chain combines TRBV6-5 with TRBJ2-7; TRBD1 might be the D (5 bases). Germline V CDR1 and CDR2: MNHEY, SVGAGI. There are 11 residues in the CDR3. V shed 4 bases and J shed 13 bases, with 14 bases lying between them. The CDR3 region is CASSSGQGVYF. Written as DNA, the CDR3 is TGTGCCAGCAGTTCAGGGCAGGGCGTTTACTTC.